This is a list of T cell receptor beta chains from one sample in a study of T cell repertoires in cytomegalovirus infection. TCRdb re-called the reads through MiXCR, storing one row per CDR3 protein. The table has 100,000 to 150,000 distinct CDR3 sequences, approximately 24% seen once; the top ten hold 34%. Their specific antigens are unknown. Sequences were obtained from PBMCs, sequenced either directly or after in vitro stimulation (not recorded which). These receptors were collected from a human donor in good health (CMV status not recorded). Some clones in this sample may be carry-over from other donors' samples. Both conserved end residues are part of each CDR3. The order of the fields is clone size, D gene, CDR3 length, J gene, V gene, CDR3 DNA, CDR3 protein. The D gene is left open where the match is weak. Not all rows give a size; the values are once, few, many and, for expanded clones, a class.

few TRBD1 15 TRBJ1-1 TRBV7-4 TGTGCCAGCAGCTTGACAGGGGCAAAGAACACTGAAGCTTTCTTT CASSLTGAKNTEAFF
NA NA 12 TRBJ1-2 TRBV15 TGTGCCACCAGCGGGGGACCCTATGGCTACACCTTC CATSGGPYGYTF
few NA 14 TRBJ1-2 TRBV7-2 TGTGCCAGCAGCTTAGCGATGGGGGCGGATGGCTACACCTTC CASSLAMGADGYTF
NA NA 14 TRBJ2-2 TRBV28 TGTGCCAGCAATTCGGGACAGAACACCGGGGAGCTGTTTTTT CASNSGQNTGELFF
NA TRBD1 13 TRBJ1-6 TRBV7-6 TGTGCCAGCAGTCTGACAGGGAATTCACCCCTCCACTTT CASSLTGNSPLHF
NA NA 11 TRBJ2-7 TRBV19 TGTGCCAGTAGTTCCAGGGGCGAGCAGTACTTC CASSSRGEQYF
NA NA 14 TRBJ2-5 TRBV28 TGTGCCAGCAGTTTCCAGAAGGGGCAAGAGACCCAGTACTTC CASSFQKGQETQYF
NA TRBD2 15 TRBJ2-1 TRBV7-8 TGTGCCAGCAGCTTAGCGAGCGGGATTCACAATGAGCAGTTCTTC CASSLASGIHNEQFF
once NA 16 TRBJ2-1 TRBV18 TGTGCCAGCTCACAGATGGACTTGAGCTCCTACAATGAGCAGTTCTTC CASSQMDLSSYNEQFF
many NA 13 TRBJ1-5 TRBV7-2 TGTGCCAGCAGCTTAGGGACAAAGAGGCCCCAGCATTTT CASSLGTKRPQHF
few TRBD2 19 TRBJ2-3 TRBV10-1 TGCGCCAGCAGTGAGATCGGACTAGCGGGAGTGGAGAGCACAGATACGCAGTATTTT CASSEIGLAGVESTDTQYF
NA NA 12 TRBJ1-5 TRBV30 TGTGCCTCGAGCAGAAGCAATCAGCCCCAGCATTTT CASSRSNQPQHF
NA TRBD2 17 TRBJ2-3 TRBV6-6 TGTGCCAGCAGTCCGGGACTAGCGGGATCCTTCACAGATACGCAGTATTTT CASSPGLAGSFTDTQYF
few TRBD2 15 TRBJ2-7 TRBV4-2 TGTGCCAGCAGCCCTGGACTAGTGATCGTCTACGAGCAGTACTTC CASSPGLVIVYEQYF
NA NA 12 TRBJ1-1 TRBV5-6 TGTGCCAGCAGTCGGGGGGGGGTTGAGGCTTTCTTT CASSRGGVEAFF
few NA 19 TRBJ2-1 TRBV4-1 TGCGCCAGCAGCCAAGCGGCCTTAAAACTAGGGGCCTCCTACAATGAGCAGTTCTTC CASSQAALKLGASYNEQFF
NA TRBD2 15 TRBJ2-3 TRBV12-3/TRBV12-4 TGTGCCAGCAGTGGGACTAGCGTGGGCACAGATACGCAGTATTTT CASSGTSVGTDTQYF
NA NA 12 TRBJ2-6 TRBV12-5 TGTGCTAGTGGTTTTGGGGCCAACGTCCTGACTTTC CASGFGANVLTF
NA NA 14 TRBJ1-2 TRBV5-4 TGTGCCAGCAGCTTTAGGGGAATTAACTATGGCTACACCTTC CASSFRGINYGYTF
few NA 14 TRBJ1-4 TRBV12-3/TRBV12-4 TGTGCCAGCAGTTTCGGGGCAACTAATGAAAAACTGTTTTTT CASSFGATNEKLFF
NA NA 11 TRBJ2-5 TRBV29-1 TGCAGCGTTTGGTGGGGTGAGACCCAGTACTTC CSVWWGETQYF
few TRBD1 15 TRBJ1-4 TRBV19 TGTGCCAGTAGAAAACCGGGACAGGGGGAAGAAAAACTGTTTTTT CASRKPGQGEEKLFF
many NA 14 TRBJ1-6 TRBV6-1 TGTGCCAGCTGGGGCAAGTCTTATAATTCACCCCTCCACTTT CASWGKSYNSPLHF
NA NA 13 TRBJ1-6 TRBV7-2 TGTGCCAGCAGCTTAGGGCAAAATTCACCCCTCCACTTT CASSLGQNSPLHF
few TRBD2 16 TRBJ2-7 TRBV27 TGTGCCAGCAGTGATAGCGGGAGGGCCATCAACTACGAGCAGTACTTC CASSDSGRAINYEQYF
few TRBD1 16 TRBJ2-5 TRBV4-2 TGTGCCAGCAGCCAAGGGACAGGGGGAATACAAGAGACCCAGTACTTC CASSQGTGGIQETQYF
NA NA 14 TRBJ1-1 TRBV12-5 TGTGCTAGTGGTTTAGGACTGCCGAACACTGAAGCTTTCTTT CASGLGLPNTEAFF
NA NA 17 TRBJ1-1 TRBV20-1 TGCAGTGCTCCTCCGGGACACCCTAGAGGGGCGAACACTGAAGCTTTCTTT CSAPPGHPRGANTEAFF
few NA 14 TRBJ2-4 TRBV29-1 TGCAGCGCCGTCGGACGGACCGTGTCGAACATTCAGTACTTC CSAVGRTVSNIQYF
NA NA 16 TRBJ2-3 TRBV12-3/TRBV12-4 TGTGCCAGCAGTACGGTCGATTGGGCTAGCACAGATACGCAGTATTTT CASSTVDWASTDTQYF
many NA 15 TRBJ1-2 TRBV12-3/TRBV12-4 TGTGCCAGCAGTTTTAGCCTCGGACGGGGGGGCGGCTACACCTTC CASSFSLGRGGGYTF
many TRBD2 18 TRBJ2-1 TRBV7-8 TGTGCCAGCAGCTTAGTTCCCCGCGGGAGGGCCGAGTACAATGAGCAGTTCTTC CASSLVPRGRAEYNEQFF
many TRBD1 18 TRBJ1-4 TRBV7-2 TGTGCCAGCAGCCGAGATTCGGGACAGGGGGCGCGGGCCGAAAAACTGTTTTTT CASSRDSGQGARAEKLFF
NA TRBD2 14 TRBJ2-3 TRBV20-1 TGCAGTGCAGACCTAGCGGGAGGAGTGGATACGCAGTATTTT CSADLAGGVDTQYF
few NA 16 TRBJ2-6 TRBV28 TGTGCCACCCTGGTAGAGAAATCGTCAGGGGCCAACGTCCTGACTTTC CATLVEKSSGANVLTF
NA TRBD2 17 TRBJ2-1 TRBV11-3 TGTGCCAGCACGCCGGGACTAGCGGGAGTACCTTACAATGAGCAGTTCTTC CASTPGLAGVPYNEQFF
many NA 14 TRBJ1-3 TRBV7-8 TGTGCCAGCAGCATGGGGGGGGTCGGAAACACCATATATTTT CASSMGGVGNTIYF
few NA 14 TRBJ2-7 TRBV7-2 TGTGCCAGCAGCCTCCCTGGCAGGGGCGACGAGCAGTACTTC CASSLPGRGDEQYF
few NA 13 TRBJ1-1 TRBV4-3 TGCGCCAGCAGACAGGGACTGAACACTGAAGCTTTCTTT CASRQGLNTEAFF
few TRBD2 15 TRBJ2-1 TRBV20-1 TGCAGTGCTCCAGTCAGCGGGAGGCCTGACAATGAGCAGTTCTTC CSAPVSGRPDNEQFF
NA NA 15 TRBJ2-5 TRBV19 TGTGCCAGTAGTCCCCGGACTCAACGGGTGGAGACCCAGTACTTC CASSPRTQRVETQYF
few TRBD2 15 TRBJ2-5 TRBV27 TGTGCCAGCAGTTTACGGACTAGCGGGGGGGGGACCCAGTACTTC CASSLRTSGGGTQYF
NA TRBD2 19 TRBJ2-3 TRBV28 TGTGCCAGCAGTTCCTCGGGACTAGCGGTTGTGGCTCGTAGAGATACGCAGTATTTT CASSSSGLAVVARRDTQYF
NA NA 11 TRBJ1-1 TRBV7-6 TGTGCCAGCAGCCGACCGGCTGAAGCTTTCTTT CASSRPAEAFF
few NA 13 TRBJ2-7 TRBV14 TGTGCCAGCAGCCAAGCAACGAACTACGAGCAGTACTTC CASSQATNYEQYF
NA TRBD2 15 TRBJ2-5 TRBV20-1 TGCAGTGCTAGTTATTTAGCGGGAGGCCCAGAGACCCAGTACTTC CSASYLAGGPETQYF
NA NA 18 TRBJ1-3 TRBV11-2 TGTGCCAGCAGCTCCTCGGGACGCCCTTCTGGGGCCCAAAACACCATATATTTT CASSSSGRPSGAQNTIYF
few NA 16 TRBJ1-2 TRBV11-2 TGTGCCAGCAGCTCTCCGAGGGCAGGAACTTCCTATGGCTACACCTTC CASSSPRAGTSYGYTF
NA NA 20 TRBJ2-4 TRBV12-3/TRBV12-4 TGTGCCAGCAGTTCCGGCGAGTCCCGAGTAGGAACCCTAGCCAAAAACATTCAGTACTTC CASSSGESRVGTLAKNIQYF
NA TRBD2 16 TRBJ2-2 TRBV25-1 TGTGCCAGCAGTGATACGATAGCGGGGGGTTCCGGGGAGCTGTTTTTT CASSDTIAGGSGELFF
few TRBD1 13 TRBJ1-2 TRBV6-1 TGTGCCGGAAGGACCGACAGGGTCGATGGCTACACCTTC CAGRTDRVDGYTF